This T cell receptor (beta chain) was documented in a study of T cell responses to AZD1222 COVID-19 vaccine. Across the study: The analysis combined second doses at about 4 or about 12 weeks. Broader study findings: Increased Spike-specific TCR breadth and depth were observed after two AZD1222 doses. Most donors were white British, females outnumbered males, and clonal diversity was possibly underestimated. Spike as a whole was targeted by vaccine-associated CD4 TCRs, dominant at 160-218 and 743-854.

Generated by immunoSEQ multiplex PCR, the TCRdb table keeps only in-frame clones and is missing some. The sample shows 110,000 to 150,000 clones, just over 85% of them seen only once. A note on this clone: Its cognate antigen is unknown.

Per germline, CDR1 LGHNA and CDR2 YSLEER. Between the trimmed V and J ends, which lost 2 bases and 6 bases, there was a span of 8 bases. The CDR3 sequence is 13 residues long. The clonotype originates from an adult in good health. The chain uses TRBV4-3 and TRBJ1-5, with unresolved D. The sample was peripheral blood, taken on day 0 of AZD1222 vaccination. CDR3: CASSQYWGQPQHF. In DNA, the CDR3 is TGCGCCAGCAGCCAATACTGGGGTCAGCCCCAGCATTTT.